Listed below are T cell receptor beta chains from one sample, sequenced in a study of long-term antiretroviral therapy in people with HIV. Only in-frame clones appear in the TCRdb table, and some are missing; sequencing was by immunoSEQ multiplex PCR. The data contain tens of thousands of clones, around 75% of them seen just once; the ten biggest clones take up roughly 3.2%. The specimen comprised unsorted PBMCs, sampled 1.9 years after starting antiretroviral therapy. These receptors came from a man younger than 35 with HIV. The CDR3 runs from the conserved cysteine through the conserved F or W. D genes are given only for firm matches.

TRBV6-6	TRBJ1-4	-	TGTGCCAGCAGTAATACCGGGAGGAATGAAAAACTGTTTTTT	CASSNTGRNEKLFF
TRBV5-1	TRBJ2-5	-	TGCGCCAGCAGCAAAGACAGGATGGGGTACCAAGAGACCCAGTACTTC	CASSKDRMGYQETQYF
TRBV6-5	TRBJ1-1	-	TGTGCCAGCCGTTACGGGGGCGGTATGAACACTGAAGCTTTCTTT	CASRYGGGMNTEAFF
TRBV5-1	TRBJ1-1	-	TGCGCCAGCAGCTTGGCGCCGGGTGCAGCTTTCTTT	CASSLAPGAAFF
TRBV30	TRBJ2-1	TRBD2	TGTGCCTGGGAATGGGGACGGGGCGGGGGGAACAATGAGCAGTTCTTC	CAWEWGRGGGNNEQFF
TRBV15	TRBJ2-1	-	TGTGCCACCAGCAGTGGTGGTGGTAGGGGGGCCTACAATGAGCAGTTCTTC	CATSSGGGRGAYNEQFF
TRBV5-4	TRBJ1-2	-	TGTGCCAGCAGCTTACCAGGGGCTATCGGCTATGGCTACACCTTC	CASSLPGAIGYGYTF
TRBV5-4	TRBJ2-5	-	TGTGCCAGCAGCTCAGGGGGGGAAACAGGGGCGCCACAAGAGACCCAGTACTTC	CASSSGGETGAPQETQYF
TRBV28	TRBJ1-1	-	TGTGCCAGCATACCGGGACACAGGAACTCTGAAGCTTTCTTT	CASIPGHRNSEAFF
TRBV9	TRBJ2-1	TRBD1	TGTGCCAGCAGGGGAGGGACAGGGGGACACGACACGGTCTTC	CASRGGTGGHDTVF